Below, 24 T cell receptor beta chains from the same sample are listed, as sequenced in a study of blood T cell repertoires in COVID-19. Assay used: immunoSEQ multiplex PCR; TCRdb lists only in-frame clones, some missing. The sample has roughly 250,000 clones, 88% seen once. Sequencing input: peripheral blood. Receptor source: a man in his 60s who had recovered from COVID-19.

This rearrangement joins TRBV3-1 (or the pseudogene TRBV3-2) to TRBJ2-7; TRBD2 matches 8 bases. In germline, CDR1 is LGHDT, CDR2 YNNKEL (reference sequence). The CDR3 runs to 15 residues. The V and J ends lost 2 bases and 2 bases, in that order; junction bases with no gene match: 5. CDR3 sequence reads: CASSQTRGGAYEQYF. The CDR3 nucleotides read TGTGCCAGCAGCCAAACCCGGGGGGGAGCCTACGAGCAGTACTTC.

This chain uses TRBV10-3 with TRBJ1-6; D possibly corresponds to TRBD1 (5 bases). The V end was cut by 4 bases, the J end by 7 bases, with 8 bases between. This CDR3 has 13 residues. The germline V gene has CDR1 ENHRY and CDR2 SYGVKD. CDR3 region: CAISGQFNSPLHF. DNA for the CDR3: TGTGCCATCAGTGGACAGTTCAATTCACCCCTCCACTTT.

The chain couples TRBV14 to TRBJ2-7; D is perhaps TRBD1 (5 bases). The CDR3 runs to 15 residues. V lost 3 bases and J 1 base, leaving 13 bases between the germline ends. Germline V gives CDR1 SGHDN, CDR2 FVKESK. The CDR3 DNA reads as TGTGCCAGCAGCCATCCGGCAGGGCTATCCTACGAGCAGTACTTC. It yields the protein CASSHPAGLSYEQYF.

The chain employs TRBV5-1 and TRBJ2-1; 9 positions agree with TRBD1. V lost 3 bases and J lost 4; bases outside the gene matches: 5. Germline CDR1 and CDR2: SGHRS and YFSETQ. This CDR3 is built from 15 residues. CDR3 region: CASSSPGTGYNEQFF. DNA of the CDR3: TGCGCCAGCAGCTCTCCCGGGACAGGGTACAATGAGCAGTTCTTC.

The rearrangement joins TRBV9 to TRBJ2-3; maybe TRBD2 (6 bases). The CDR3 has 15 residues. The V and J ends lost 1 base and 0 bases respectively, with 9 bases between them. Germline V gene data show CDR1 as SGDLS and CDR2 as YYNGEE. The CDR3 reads CASSVSGGSTDTQYF. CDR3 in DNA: TGTGCCAGCAGCGTATCCGGGGGAAGCACAGATACGCAGTATTTT.

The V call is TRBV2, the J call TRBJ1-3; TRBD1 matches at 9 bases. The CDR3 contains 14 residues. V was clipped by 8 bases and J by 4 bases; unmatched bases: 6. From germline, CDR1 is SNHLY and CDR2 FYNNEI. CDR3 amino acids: CASEWTGVGNTIYF. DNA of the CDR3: TGTGCCAGCGAATGGACAGGGGTCGGAAACACCATATATTTT. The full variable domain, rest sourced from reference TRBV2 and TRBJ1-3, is EPEVTQTPSHQVTQMGQEVILRCVPISNHLYFYWYRQILGQKVEFLVSFYNNEISEKSEIFDDQFSVERPDGSNFTLKIRSTKLEDSAMYFCASEWTGVGNTIYFGEGSWLTVV.

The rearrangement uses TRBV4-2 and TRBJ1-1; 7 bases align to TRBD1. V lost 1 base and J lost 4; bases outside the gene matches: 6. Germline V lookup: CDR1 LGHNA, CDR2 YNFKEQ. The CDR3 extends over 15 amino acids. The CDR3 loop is CASSQGRQGGTEAFF. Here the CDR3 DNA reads TGTGCCAGCAGCCAAGGACGTCAGGGGGGCACTGAAGCTTTCTTT.

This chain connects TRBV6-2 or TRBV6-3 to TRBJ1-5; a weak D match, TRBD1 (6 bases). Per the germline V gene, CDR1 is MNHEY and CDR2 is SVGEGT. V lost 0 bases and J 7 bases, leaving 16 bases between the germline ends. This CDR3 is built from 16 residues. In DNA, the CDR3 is TGTGCCAGCAGTTACTCGCACAGGGCCTTTAGGCAGCCCCAGCATTTT. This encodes CASSYSHRAFRQPQHF.

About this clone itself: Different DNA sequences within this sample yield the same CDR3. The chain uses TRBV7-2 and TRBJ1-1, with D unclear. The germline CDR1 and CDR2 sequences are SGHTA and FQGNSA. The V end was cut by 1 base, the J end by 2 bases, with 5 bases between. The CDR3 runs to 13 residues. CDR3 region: CASSLGRNTEAFF. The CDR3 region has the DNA TGTGCCAGCAGCTTAGGGAGAAACACTGAAGCTTTCTTT.

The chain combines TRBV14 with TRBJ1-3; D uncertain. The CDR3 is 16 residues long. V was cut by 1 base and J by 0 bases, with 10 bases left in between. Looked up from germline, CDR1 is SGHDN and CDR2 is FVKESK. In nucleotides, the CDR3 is TGTGCCAGCAGCCAAGTGCGTGCACCCTCTGGAAACACCATATATTTT. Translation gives CASSQVRAPSGNTIYF.

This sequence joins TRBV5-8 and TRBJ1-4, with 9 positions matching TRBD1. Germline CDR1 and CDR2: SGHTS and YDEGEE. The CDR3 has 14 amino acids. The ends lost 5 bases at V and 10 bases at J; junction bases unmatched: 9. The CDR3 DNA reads TGTGCCAGCAGACCCCGGACAGGGGAAGGAAAACTGTTTTTT. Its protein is CASRPRTGEGKLFF.

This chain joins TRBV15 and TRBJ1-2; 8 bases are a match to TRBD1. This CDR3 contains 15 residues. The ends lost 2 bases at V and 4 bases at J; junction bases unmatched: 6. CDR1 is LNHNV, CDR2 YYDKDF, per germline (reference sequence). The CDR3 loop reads CATSRRGDRLYGYTF. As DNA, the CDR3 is TGTGCCACCAGCAGAAGGGGGGACAGGCTCTATGGCTACACCTTC.

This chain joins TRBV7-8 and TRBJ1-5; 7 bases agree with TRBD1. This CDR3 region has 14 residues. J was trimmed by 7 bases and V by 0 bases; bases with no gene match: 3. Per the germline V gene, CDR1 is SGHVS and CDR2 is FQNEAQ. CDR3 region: CASSLARQGQPQHF. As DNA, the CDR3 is TGTGCCAGCAGCTTAGCTCGACAGGGCCAGCCCCAGCATTTT.

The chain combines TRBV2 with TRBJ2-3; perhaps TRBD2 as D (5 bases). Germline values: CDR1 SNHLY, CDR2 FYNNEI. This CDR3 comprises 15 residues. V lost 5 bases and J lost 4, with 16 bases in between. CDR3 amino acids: CASSLTGMEADTQYF. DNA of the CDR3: TGTGCCAGCAGTCTGACCGGGATGGAGGCAGATACGCAGTATTTT. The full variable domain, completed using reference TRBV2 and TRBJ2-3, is EPEVTQTPSHQVTQMGQEVILRCVPISNHLYFYWYRQILGQKVEFLVSFYNNEISEKSEIFDDQFSVERPDGSNFTLKIRSTKLEDSAMYFCASSLTGMEADTQYFGPGTRLTVL.

The DNA for the CDR3 is TGCAGCGTTGACTCTACAGGGGCCTCCTACAATGAGCAGTTCTTC. This encodes CSVDSTGASYNEQFF. The V and J genes are TRBV29-1 and TRBJ2-1, with TRBD1 matching 7 bases. This CDR3 is 15 amino acids long. J was trimmed by 0 bases and V by 3 bases; bases with no gene match: 5. Germline V CDR1 and CDR2: SQVTM, ANQGSEA.

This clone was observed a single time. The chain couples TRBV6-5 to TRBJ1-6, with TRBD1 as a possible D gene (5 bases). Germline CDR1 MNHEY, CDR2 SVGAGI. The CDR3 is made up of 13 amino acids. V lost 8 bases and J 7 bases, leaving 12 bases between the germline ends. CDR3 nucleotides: TGTGCCAGCCAGGGACTCGGAAATTCACCCCTCCACTTT. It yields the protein CASQGLGNSPLHF.

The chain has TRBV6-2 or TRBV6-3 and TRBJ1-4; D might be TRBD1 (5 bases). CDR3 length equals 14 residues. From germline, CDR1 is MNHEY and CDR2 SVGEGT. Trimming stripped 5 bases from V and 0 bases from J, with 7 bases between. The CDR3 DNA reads TGTGCCAGCAGTGACAGACCAACTAATGAAAAACTGTTTTTT. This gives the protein CASSDRPTNEKLFF.

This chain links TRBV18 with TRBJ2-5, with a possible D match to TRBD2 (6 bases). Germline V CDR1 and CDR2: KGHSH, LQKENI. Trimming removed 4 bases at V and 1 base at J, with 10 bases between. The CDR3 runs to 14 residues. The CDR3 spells CASSRGAGQETQYF. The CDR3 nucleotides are TGTGCCAGCTCACGCGGAGCGGGCCAAGAGACCCAGTACTTC.

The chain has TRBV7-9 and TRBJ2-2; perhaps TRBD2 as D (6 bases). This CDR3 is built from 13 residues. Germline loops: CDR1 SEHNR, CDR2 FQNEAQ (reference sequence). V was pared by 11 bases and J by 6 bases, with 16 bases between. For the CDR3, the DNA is TGTGCCCATTCTGGGACTGGTCCCGGGGAGCTGTTTTTT. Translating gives CAHSGTGPGELFF. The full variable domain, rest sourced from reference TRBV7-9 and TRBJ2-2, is DTGVSQNPRHKITKRGQNVTFRCDPISEHNRLYWYRQTLGQGPEFLTYFQNEAQLEKSRLLSDRFSAERPKGSFSTLEIQRTEQGDSAMYLCAHSGTGPGELFFGEGSRLTVL.

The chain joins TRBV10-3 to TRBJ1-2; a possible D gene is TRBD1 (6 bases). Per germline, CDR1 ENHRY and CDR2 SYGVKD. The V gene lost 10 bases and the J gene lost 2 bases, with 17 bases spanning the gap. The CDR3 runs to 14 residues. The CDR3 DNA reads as TGTGCCAACTCCAGGACAGCCGAGAACTATGGCTACACCTTC. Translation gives CANSRTAENYGYTF.

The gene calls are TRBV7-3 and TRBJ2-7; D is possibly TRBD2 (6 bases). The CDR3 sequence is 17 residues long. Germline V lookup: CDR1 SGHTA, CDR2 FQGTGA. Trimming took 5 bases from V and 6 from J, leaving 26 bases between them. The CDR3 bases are TGTGCCAGCAGCCCTAGGGCGGGACTGGGCCCAATCGGCGAGCAGTACTTC. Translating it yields CASSPRAGLGPIGEQYF.

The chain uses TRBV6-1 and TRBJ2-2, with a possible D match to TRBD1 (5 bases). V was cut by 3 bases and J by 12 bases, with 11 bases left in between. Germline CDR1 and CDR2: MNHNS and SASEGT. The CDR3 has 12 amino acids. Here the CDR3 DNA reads TGTGCCAGCAGTGACGTGCTGGGGCAGCTGTTTTTT. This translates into CASSDVLGQLFF.

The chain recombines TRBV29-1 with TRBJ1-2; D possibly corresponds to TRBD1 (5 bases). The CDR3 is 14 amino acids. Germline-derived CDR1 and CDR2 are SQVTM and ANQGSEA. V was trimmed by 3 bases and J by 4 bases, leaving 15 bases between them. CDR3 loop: CSVEADTAFYGYTF. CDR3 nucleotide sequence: TGCAGCGTTGAGGCGGACACCGCCTTCTATGGCTACACCTTC.

DNA for the CDR3: TGTGCCAGCAGTCGGACTAGCGGGGGGTCCATTTTTCAAGAGACCCAGTACTTC. As protein: CASSRTSGGSIFQETQYF. This chain links TRBV5-6 with TRBJ2-5; the match to TRBD2 covers 14 bases. Germline CDR1 reads SGHDT; CDR2 reads YYEEEE. CDR3 size: 18 residues. The V gene end was trimmed by 5 bases and the J gene end by 2 bases; junction bases not matched to a gene: 11.